This passage covers 3 T cell receptor beta chains from one sample sequenced in a study of shared clonotypes between healthy human individuals. CD8 cells regarded as naive lacked CD45RO, were positively chosen for CCR7, and omitted terminally differentiated effector memory CD45RA+ cells. The table came from immunoSEQ multiplex PCR; TCRdb's copy has only in-frame clones and leaves some out. The profile shows about 700,000 clones, about 90% of them singletons. The sequencing input was naive CD8+ T cells sorted from blood. The receptor set was obtained from a young man in good health.

This chain links TRBV4-1 with TRBJ2-1; 12 nucleotides match TRBD2. From germline, CDR1 is MGHRA and CDR2 YSYEKL. The junction had 13 bases not matched to a gene; V was cut back by 4 bases and J by 9 bases. This CDR3 spans 17 amino acids. CDR3 sequence reads: CASSLASGRAGEVEQFF. For the CDR3, the DNA is TGCGCCAGCAGCCTCGCTAGCGGGAGGGCCGGAGAAGTTGAGCAGTTCTTC.

The chain uses TRBV29-1 and TRBJ2-7; possible D gene TRBD2, 6 bases. V was cut by 7 bases and J by 0 bases, with 13 bases left in between. This CDR3 has 13 amino acids. The V gene's germline CDR1 is SQVTM and CDR2 ANQGSEA. The CDR3 spells CSASAGLSYEQYF. The CDR3 bases are TGCAGCGCCTCGGCGGGACTCTCCTACGAGCAGTACTTC.

The chain carries TRBV29-1 and TRBJ2-2; TRBD2 matches at 9 bases. From germline, CDR1 is SQVTM and CDR2 ANQGSEA. V lost 6 bases and J lost 4; bases outside the gene matches: 6. The CDR3 spans 14 residues. Here the CDR3 reads CSVTGTSSTGELFF. The CDR3 DNA reads TGCAGCGTCACCGGGACTAGCAGCACCGGGGAGCTGTTTTTT.